This T cell receptor (beta chain) was sequenced in a study of cytomegalovirus exposure and HLA in healthy donors. Study observations and caveats: Specificity of three CMV-associated chains for CMV antigens was verified in vitro. In the 120 or so validation repertoires, approximately 94% of cluster scores exceeded 0, per a later analysis. The study listed 164 cytomegalovirus-associated TCR beta chains.

Of note for this clone: Its antigen remains unidentified.

The table came from immunoSEQ multiplex PCR; TCRdb's copy has only in-frame clones and leaves some out. The sample carries approximately 100,000 clones, approximately 95% recorded once. Germline loops: CDR1 SEHNR, CDR2 FQNEAQ (reference sequence). The CDR3 extends over 15 amino acids. Trimming at V came to 5 bases and at J to 8 bases, leaving 5 bases not matched to a gene. This chain links TRBV7-9 with TRBJ2-1, with 14 bases fitting TRBD2. The sequencing sample was made of PBMCs. The origin of this receptor is a woman in her twenties or thirties in good health and CMV-seropositive. This CDR3 reads CASSPGLAGVDEQFF. The CDR3, as DNA: TGTGCCAGCAGCCCGGGACTAGCGGGAGTCGATGAGCAGTTCTTC.